The clone carrying this TCR beta chain came up a few times. The CDR3 consists of 15 residues. The germline V gene encodes CDR1 MDHEN and CDR2 SYDVKM. Trimming cost V 3 bases and J 5 bases; bases outside gene matches: 5. This record belongs to a study of blood T cell repertoires in COVID-19. Repertoires were generated with immunoSEQ multiplex PCR, while TCRdb's copy carries only in-frame clones and drops some. The sample includes fewer than 300,000 clones, 90% seen only once; the top ten take 1% to 1.3%. The genes are TRBV28 and TRBJ1-5, with 9 bases that match TRBD1. The TCR originated in a woman aged 30 to 39 who had recovered from COVID-19. The sample consisted of PBMCs or T cells enriched from blood (not recorded which). The CDR3 region has the DNA TGTGCCAGCAGTTTCTGGACAGGGGACTATCAGCCCCAGCATTTT. This sequence encodes CASSFWTGDYQPQHF.